The clone carrying this T cell receptor beta chain was seen only a few times. What it binds is unknown. Together with a sample-barcoded 5' primer, a J-beta primer mix was included in a second PCR lasting about 7 to 11 cycles. Unique molecular identifiers of 12 random nucleotides labeled each cDNA. Each CDR3 protein is one row after TCRdb ran MiXCR on the 5' RACE reads. The sample holds 550,000 to 750,000 distinct CDR3 sequences; over 20% are singletons and the top ten take roughly 3.6%. The CDR3 sequence is 15 residues long. CDR1 and CDR2 (germline): LGHDT, YNNKEL (reference sequence). V was trimmed by 4 bases and J by 3 bases, leaving 12 bases between them. Researchers report isolating at least 7 million PBMCs per sample. The data belong to a study of blood T cells in healthy people across ages. Findings of the study overall: A greater number of naive CD4+ cells and higher diversity distinguished long-lived donors from aged donors. TCR beta diversity, measured per million T cells, fell in a roughly linear way with age.

The V gene is TRBV3-1, the J gene TRBJ1-4, with D tentatively TRBD1 (5 bases). This clonotype was sampled from a man between 65 and 79 years old in good health. Sequenced material: blood. CDR3 region: CASSLGSGPNEKLFF. CDR3 in DNA: TGTGCCAGCAGCCTAGGATCAGGGCCTAATGAAAAACTGTTTTTT. Together with reference TRBV3-1 and TRBJ1-4, the CDR3 gives the full variable domain: DTAVSQTPKYLVTQMGNDKSIKCEQNLGHDTMYWYKQDSKKFLKIMFSYNNKELIINETVPNRFSPKSPDKAHLNLHINSLELGDSAVYFCASSLGSGPNEKLFFGSGTQLSVL.